Each of the 27 T cell receptor beta chains below was sequenced from the same sample in a study of T cell responses to AZD1222 COVID-19 vaccine. Clones were sequenced by immunoSEQ multiplex PCR, and TCRdb holds only the in-frame ones, with some missing. The repertoire holds some 170,000 clones, about 91% seen once, with under 1.2% in the top ten. The material sequenced was peripheral blood, taken 28 days after the second AZD1222 dose. These receptor sequences come from an adult who received the AZD1222 COVID-19 vaccine.

The chain uses TRBV10-3 and TRBJ1-4, with a possible D match to TRBD1 (5 bases). The CDR3 has 15 residues. Per the germline V gene, CDR1 is ENHRY and CDR2 is SYGVKD. The ends were cut back, 5 bases at V and 3 bases at J, with 13 bases in the middle. The CDR3 region is CAISIRRGANEKLFF. CDR3 DNA: TGTGCCATCAGTATCCGCCGGGGGGCTAATGAAAAACTGTTTTTT.

The chain joins TRBV18 to TRBJ1-1; D not resolved. Germline V gene data show CDR1 as KGHSH and CDR2 as LQKENI. With 0 bases removed from V and 7 bases from J, the gap between germline ends came to 9 bases. The CDR3 runs 13 residues. Here the CDR3 DNA reads TGTGCCAGCTCACCACCGGCAAGCTATGAAGCTTTCTTT. Translating it yields CASSPPASYEAFF.

The table lists this clone with a few counts. The chain has TRBV6-1 and TRBJ2-7; D is undetermined. The V and J ends lost 3 bases and 3 bases respectively, with 3 bases between them. Per germline, CDR1 MNHNS and CDR2 SASEGT. This CDR3 is 11 amino acids long. CDR3 loop: CASSDSYEQYF. As DNA, the CDR3 is TGTGCCAGCAGTGACAGCTACGAGCAGTACTTC.

The genes are TRBV18 and TRBJ1-4, with TRBD1 identical over 10 bases. Germline CDR1 is KGHSH and CDR2 is LQKENI. V was pared by 3 bases and J by 8 bases, with 12 bases of the junction left unmatched. The CDR3 runs 17 residues. CDR3 sequence: CASSPATSGTGDEKLFF. CDR3 in DNA: TGTGCCAGCTCACCTGCCACTTCCGGGACAGGGGACGAAAAACTGTTTTTT.

This chain connects TRBV6-1 to TRBJ1-2; D remains unclear. Germline V gene sequence: CDR1 MNHNS, CDR2 SASEGT. The CDR3 has 14 residues. Between the trimmed V and J ends, which lost 2 bases and 5 bases, there was a span of 12 bases. CDR3 DNA sequence: TGTGCCAGCAGTGAAACCAGGCGGCAATATGGCTACACCTTC. It encodes CASSETRRQYGYTF.

V gene TRBV6-5 combines with J gene TRBJ1-2; possible D gene TRBD1, 5 bases. CDR3 length: 14 amino acids. Trimming removed 5 bases from V and 7 bases from J, with 17 bases in between. Germline V gene lookup returns CDR1 MNHEY and CDR2 SVGAGI. The CDR3 spells CASSKTQGPRGYTF. For the CDR3, the DNA is TGTGCCAGCAGTAAAACTCAGGGACCCCGTGGCTACACCTTC.

This clone has only one observation. CDR3 sequence: CASSVWGENTEAFF. The DNA for the CDR3 is TGTGCCAGCAGCGTATGGGGGGAGAACACTGAAGCTTTCTTT. The chain links TRBV9 to TRBJ1-1; D may be TRBD1 (5 bases). The CDR3 is made up of 14 amino acids. Trimming cost V 1 base and J 1 base, with 8 bases left between them. Germline-derived CDR1 and CDR2 are SGDLS and YYNGEE.

The chain employs TRBV9 and TRBJ2-3; 16 bases align to TRBD2. CDR1 and CDR2 (germline): SGDLS, YYNGEE. The junction had 11 bases not matched to a gene; V was cut back by 4 bases and J by 3 bases. This CDR3 has 19 residues. The CDR3 is CASSSLPGLAGGPTDTQYF. CDR3 sequence (DNA): TGTGCCAGCAGCTCTCTCCCGGGACTAGCGGGGGGGCCAACAGATACGCAGTATTTT.

Only a few counts were recorded for this clone. CDR3 sequence reads: CASSPRPEAGELFF. Here the CDR3 DNA reads TGTGCCAGCTCACCCCGACCGGAGGCCGGGGAGCTGTTTTTT. The chain couples TRBV18 to TRBJ2-2, with a possible D match to TRBD2 (5 bases). CDR1 is KGHSH, CDR2 LQKENI, per germline. The V end was cut by 3 bases, the J end by 6 bases, with 11 bases between. The CDR3 extends over 14 amino acids. Full variable domain (missing parts from reference TRBV18 and TRBJ2-2): NAGVMQNPRHLVRRRGQEARLRCSPMKGHSHVYWYRQLPEEGLKFMVYLQKENIIDESGMPKERFSAEFPKEGPSILRIQQVVRGDSAAYFCASSPRPEAGELFFGEGSRLTVL.

V is TRBV2 and J is TRBJ1-6; 10 bases agree with TRBD1. This CDR3 contains 15 residues. V shed 7 bases, J shed 7 bases, and the junction held 7 bases outside the gene matches. Germline assignment: CDR1 SNHLY and CDR2 FYNNEI. Here the CDR3 DNA reads TGTGCCAGCACCGCCGGACAGGGGGAAAATTCACCCCTCCACTTT. Translation gives CASTAGQGENSPLHF.

The chain employs TRBV19 and TRBJ1-1; possibly TRBD1 for D (5 bases). Trimming left V 6 bases short and J 3 bases short, with 14 bases between. The CDR3 loop spans 14 amino acids. Germline values: CDR1 LNHDA, CDR2 SQIVND (reference sequence). The CDR3 sequence is CASRTRGSDTEAFF. The CDR3 DNA reads as TGTGCCAGTAGGACCCGGGGGTCGGACACTGAAGCTTTCTTT.

V gene TRBV5-4 combines with J gene TRBJ1-2; TRBD1 matches at 8 bases. The CDR3 covers 14 residues. Germline lookup yields CDR1 SGHNT and CDR2 YYREEE (reference sequence). V shed 3 bases and J 4 bases; nucleotides not matched to a gene: 5. CDR3 loop: CASSSHTGGYGYTF. Here the CDR3 DNA reads TGTGCCAGCAGCTCCCATACAGGGGGCTATGGCTACACCTTC.

The chain links TRBV11-2 to TRBJ1-1; 7 bases fit TRBD1. Germline lookup yields CDR1 SGHAT and CDR2 FQNNGV. J was trimmed by 2 bases and V by 4 bases; bases with no gene match: 7. The CDR3 runs to 15 residues. DNA for the CDR3: TGTGCCAGCAGCTCCCCCGGGACAGATAACACTGAAGCTTTCTTT. The encoded protein is CASSSPGTDNTEAFF.

This chain links TRBV5-6 with TRBJ2-2; 8 nucleotides match TRBD2. The trim removed 2 bases at V and 1 base at J, leaving 7 bases unmatched. The CDR3 is 17 amino acids. The germline V gene has CDR1 SGHDT and CDR2 YYEEEE. CDR3 bases: TGTGCCAGCAGCTTCCCCCCCAGCGGGGGGAACACCGGGGAGCTGTTTTTT. Translated, it gives CASSFPPSGGNTGELFF.

V usage is TRBV19 and J usage is TRBJ1-2; no clear D gene. Germline V gene data show CDR1 as LNHDA and CDR2 as SQIVND (reference sequence). The CDR3 covers 13 residues. V was cut by 4 bases and J by 4 bases, with 10 bases left in between. DNA for the CDR3: TGTGCCAGTAGTAGAGGGCCCTCCTATGGCTACACCTTC. This encodes CASSRGPSYGYTF.

The V and J genes are TRBV5-1 and TRBJ1-4; TRBD1 matches 7 bases. Germline V lookup: CDR1 SGHRS, CDR2 YFSETQ. The CDR3 covers 14 residues. V shed 2 bases and J 5 bases; nucleotides not matched to a gene: 3. CDR3 residues: CASSFYRGNEKLFF. CDR3 sequence (DNA): TGCGCCAGCAGCTTCTACAGGGGAAATGAAAAACTGTTTTTT. Looking up the rest from reference TRBV5-1 and TRBJ1-4 gives the full variable domain: KAGVTQTPRYLIKTRGQQVTLSCSPISGHRSVSWYQQTPGQGLQFLFEYFSETQRNKGNFPGRFSGRQFSNSRSEMNVSTLELGDSALYLCASSFYRGNEKLFFGSGTQLSVL.

The chain employs TRBV10-2 and TRBJ2-7, with 11 positions matching TRBD2. J gave up 2 bases and V 7 bases, and 4 bases lay outside the gene matches. The germline V gene encodes CDR1 WSHSY and CDR2 SAAADI. This CDR3 is 14 amino acids long. The CDR3 region has the DNA TGCGCCAGCACCAATAGCGGGGGGGCCTACGAGCAGTACTTC. Its protein product is CASTNSGGAYEQYF.

This chain connects TRBV5-1 to TRBJ2-1; no reliable D call. The germline V gene encodes CDR1 SGHRS and CDR2 YFSETQ. The germline V and J ends were trimmed by 0 bases and 8 bases, with 15 bases remaining between them. CDR3 length equals 15 residues. CDR3 loop: CASSLVVVGIHEQFF. DNA of the CDR3: TGCGCCAGCAGCTTGGTGGTGGTGGGAATCCATGAGCAGTTCTTC.

The chain combines TRBV2 with TRBJ2-7; 7 bases fit TRBD1. The CDR3 is made up of 15 amino acids. Germline V lookup: CDR1 SNHLY, CDR2 FYNNEI. V gave up 7 bases and J gave up 7 bases; unmatched junction bases: 16. The CDR3 is CASNRARQGSIEQYF. CDR3 sequence (DNA): TGTGCCAGCAATCGAGCGAGACAGGGCTCAATTGAGCAGTACTTC.

The chain recombines TRBV14 with TRBJ2-5, with D perhaps TRBD1 (6 bases). V was pared by 4 bases and J by 2 bases, with 8 bases between. Germline V gene sequence: CDR1 SGHDN, CDR2 FVKESK. This CDR3 comprises 13 residues. CDR3 coding DNA: TGTGCCAGCAGCCGCGGACAGCAAGAGACCCAGTACTTC. Its translation: CASSRGQQETQYF.

This chain uses TRBV5-5 with TRBJ2-7; TRBD1 agrees at 8 bases. Germline CDR1 and CDR2: SGHKS and YYEKEE (reference sequence). CDR3 length: 14 residues. V lost 2 bases to trimming and J lost 2 bases; unmatched junction nucleotides: 3. The CDR3 DNA follows: TGTGCCAGCAGCTTCGGACAGGGACCCTACGAGCAGTACTTC. Translating gives CASSFGQGPYEQYF.

The chain couples TRBV2 to TRBJ1-1, with D hard to call. CDR1 and CDR2 from the germline V gene are SNHLY and FYNNEI. Trimming took 8 bases from V and 4 from J, leaving 8 bases between them. The CDR3 covers 11 residues. The CDR3 DNA reads as TGTGCCAGCCTTGAGGGCACTGAAGCTTTCTTT. Its protein product is CASLEGTEAFF.

The genes are TRBV6-5 and TRBJ1-2; D not certain. The germline V and J ends were trimmed by 6 bases and 4 bases, with 18 bases remaining between them. The CDR3 contains 15 residues. The germline V gene encodes CDR1 MNHEY and CDR2 SVGAGI. CDR3 coding DNA: TGTGCCAGCAGCCCCCTTTACGTCCTGGGCTATGGCTACACCTTC. It translates to CASSPLYVLGYGYTF.

The chain combines TRBV16 with TRBJ2-7, with a possible D match to TRBD1 (5 bases). The CDR3 spans 15 residues. Germline values: CDR1 KGHSY, CDR2 FQNENV. V gave up 1 base and J gave up 5 bases, with 15 bases separating them. For the CDR3, the DNA is TGTGCCAGCAGCCAATTCGCAGGGTTCGTCCACGAGCAGTACTTC. It is translated as CASSQFAGFVHEQYF. Full variable domain (rest looked up from reference TRBV16 and TRBJ2-7): GEEVAQTPKHLVRGEGQKAKLYCAPIKGHSYVFWYQQVLKNEFKFLISFQNENVFDETGMPKERFSAKCLPNSPCSLEIQATKLEDSAVYFCASSQFAGFVHEQYFGPGTRLTVT.

V usage is TRBV13 and J usage is TRBJ2-5; no firm D call. This CDR3 spans 14 amino acids. Germline assignment: CDR1 PRHDT and CDR2 FYEKMQ (reference sequence). V was cut by 2 bases and J by 2 bases, with 9 bases left in between. CDR3 DNA sequence: TGTGCCAGCAGCTTAATACAGAAGCAAGAGACCCAGTACTTC. It yields the protein CASSLIQKQETQYF.

This clone was observed a single time. This chain's CDR3 is CASSFHPGGMYEQYF. CDR3 nucleotide sequence: TGTGCCAGCAGCTTCCACCCGGGGGGGATGTACGAGCAGTACTTC. This chain links TRBV7-2 with TRBJ2-7; 8 bases map to TRBD2. Germline V gene lookup returns CDR1 SGHTA and CDR2 FQGNSA. V shed 3 bases and J 4 bases; nucleotides not matched to a gene: 8. This CDR3 region has 15 residues. Supplemented by reference TRBV7-2 and TRBJ2-7, the full variable domain reads GAGVSQSPSNKVTEKGKDVELRCDPISGHTALYWYRQSLGQGLEFLIYFQGNSAPDKSGLPSDRFSAERTGGSVSTLTIQRTQQEDSAVYLCASSFHPGGMYEQYFGPGTRLTVT.

This clone was detected only once. In DNA, the CDR3 is TGTGCCTGGAGCGGCACGCAGGGGAATCAGCCCCAGCATTTT. Translating gives CAWSGTQGNQPQHF. The chain uses TRBV30 and TRBJ1-5; a weak D match, TRBD1 (6 bases). There are 14 residues in the CDR3. Germline V gene data show CDR1 as GTSNPN and CDR2 as SVGIG (reference sequence). Trimming removed 3 bases from V and 4 bases from J, with 13 bases in between.